Each of the 13 T cell receptor beta chains below was sequenced from the same sample in a study of CD8 T cells in ankylosing spondylitis. Whole-study results and caveats: Characteristic of ankylosing spondylitis blood, it appeared, was a TCR beta motif comprising roughly 8 highly homologous variants.

These TCRs' antigens remain unknown. TCRdb passed the 5' RACE reads through MiXCR, listing each CDR3 protein once. The table lists about 500,000 distinct CDR3 sequences, over 9.5% of them singletons. Sequencing was performed on blood, either unsorted or a sorted T cell fraction (not recorded which). All receptors derive from a male donor with ankylosing spondylitis.

V gene TRBV10-3 combines with J gene TRBJ2-1, with a weak D call TRBD2 (6 bases). CDR3 length: 13 residues. Between the trimmed V and J ends, which lost 4 bases and 5 bases, there was a span of 9 bases. Germline lookup yields CDR1 ENHRY and CDR2 SYGVKD. The CDR3 region has the DNA TGTGCCATCAGTGCCGGGAGCCACAATGAGCAGTTCTTC. It codes for CAISAGSHNEQFF.

This clonotype appeared a few times. The rearrangement links TRBV3-1 to TRBJ1-1; TRBD1 matches 7 bases. J gave up 5 bases and V 6 bases, and 6 bases lay outside the gene matches. This CDR3 spans 13 amino acids. Germline CDR1 and CDR2: LGHDT and YNNKEL (reference sequence). CDR3 DNA sequence: TGTGCCAGCAGGCCCACAGGGGAAACTGAAGCTTTCTTT. Translation gives CASRPTGETEAFF.

This clonotype was counted at least ten times. The genes are TRBV2 and TRBJ2-5, with D perhaps TRBD1 (6 bases). The CDR3 has 15 residues. Germline lookup yields CDR1 SNHLY and CDR2 FYNNEI. V gave up 1 base and J gave up 2 bases, with 11 bases separating them. The CDR3 is CASSEDYGQQETQYF. The CDR3 nucleotides are TGTGCCAGCAGTGAAGATTACGGACAGCAAGAGACCCAGTACTTC. The full variable domain, rest sourced from reference TRBV2 and TRBJ2-5, is EPEVTQTPSHQVTQMGQEVILRCVPISNHLYFYWYRQILGQKVEFLVSFYNNEISEKSEIFDDQFSVERPDGSNFTLKIRSTKLEDSAMYFCASSEDYGQQETQYFGPGTRLLVL.

This clonotype was detected only a few times. The V and J genes are TRBV12-3 or TRBV12-4 and TRBJ1-5, with 11 bases identical to TRBD1. The ends lost 3 bases at V and 6 bases at J; junction bases unmatched: 4. The CDR3 totals 15 residues. The CDR3 spells CASSLDRGRGQPQHF. CDR3 sequence (DNA): TGTGCCAGCAGTTTGGACAGGGGGCGCGGTCAGCCCCAGCATTTT.

This chain links TRBV20-1 with TRBJ1-5, with D unresolved. Germline CDR1 is DFQATT and CDR2 is SNEGSKA (reference sequence). This CDR3 is 14 amino acids long. V was clipped by 4 bases and J by 3 bases, with 13 bases between them. Here the CDR3 reads CSAKWLTANQPQHF. As DNA, the CDR3 is TGCAGTGCTAAATGGCTAACCGCCAATCAGCCCCAGCATTTT.

The chain couples TRBV7-8 to TRBJ2-4, with 7 bases fitting TRBD2. This CDR3 has 15 residues. V shed 1 base and J 7 bases; nucleotides not matched to a gene: 7. CDR1 SGHVS and CDR2 FQNEAQ come from the germline V gene. CDR3: CASSLGRGGQNIQYF. The CDR3 DNA reads as TGTGCCAGCAGCTTAGGGCGGGGAGGGCAGAACATTCAGTACTTC.

In its sample, this clonotype was seen a few times. The chain combines TRBV7-9 with TRBJ2-1; the D gene is possibly TRBD2 (6 bases). V was cut by 6 bases and J by 8 bases, with 14 bases left in between. There are 13 residues in the CDR3. CDR1 and CDR2 from the germline V gene are SEHNR and FQNEAQ (reference sequence). The DNA of the CDR3 is TGTGCCAGCAGACCTGGCGGAGGGGATGAGCAGTTCTTC. Amino acid sequence: CASRPGGGDEQFF. Combining the CDR3 with reference TRBV7-9 and TRBJ2-1 gives the whole variable domain DTGVSQNPRHKITKRGQNVTFRCDPISEHNRLYWYRQTLGQGPEFLTYFQNEAQLEKSRLLSDRFSAERPKGSFSTLEIQRTEQGDSAMYLCASRPGGGDEQFFGPGTRLTVL.

The gene calls are TRBV5-1 and TRBJ1-1, with D possibly being TRBD1 (5 bases). The CDR3 has 15 amino acids. Germline lookup yields CDR1 SGHRS and CDR2 YFSETQ. V lost 5 bases to trimming and J lost 4 bases, with 18 bases between them. Written as DNA, the CDR3 is TGCGCCAGCAGTCCCGGGACGGGGCGGGTCACTGAAGCTTTCTTT. Protein: CASSPGTGRVTEAFF.

The chain uses TRBV3-1 and TRBJ2-5; 9 bases map to TRBD1. The junction had 18 bases not matched to a gene; V was cut back by 3 bases and J by 4 bases. The CDR3 consists of 19 residues. Germline assignment: CDR1 LGHDT and CDR2 YNNKEL (reference sequence). The CDR3 here is CASSQEVAEGTGGLETQYF. The CDR3 DNA reads as TGTGCCAGCAGCCAGGAGGTCGCCGAGGGCACAGGGGGCTTAGAGACCCAGTACTTC.

The table lists this clonotype with a few counts. V gene TRBV11-2 combines with J gene TRBJ2-5, with D possibly TRBD2 on 6 matching bases. Trimming left V 6 bases short and J 1 base short, with 15 bases between. Germline CDR1 reads SGHAT; CDR2 reads FQNNGV. This CDR3 comprises 15 residues. Here the CDR3 DNA reads TGTGCCAGCAGGCCCCCGGGGGAGACCCAAGAGACCCAGTACTTC. It codes for CASRPPGETQETQYF.

This clonotype has just a few counts. The gene calls are TRBV6-5 and TRBJ2-7; 8 positions agree with TRBD1. Trimming removed 4 bases from V and 2 bases from J; junction bases left unmatched: 4. This CDR3 spans 14 amino acids. Germline V gene lookup returns CDR1 MNHEY and CDR2 SVGAGI. The CDR3 nucleotides read TGTGCCAGCAGTTTAGGACAGGGACCCTACGAGCAGTACGTC. Translated, it gives CASSLGQGPYEQYV.

With regard to this clonotype: One end of the junction is discordant with germline, which a read error may explain. The chain recombines TRBV20-1 with TRBJ2-3, with D possibly being TRBD1 (6 bases). This CDR3 has 17 amino acids. Looked up from germline, CDR1 is DFQATT and CDR2 is SNEGSKA (reference sequence). This CDR3 is CCAPHRRGTTLRDTQYF. DNA for the CDR3: TGCTGTGCTCCACATCGAAGGGGGACAACCCTCAGAGATACGCAGTATTTT.

This clonotype was observed a few times. This chain uses TRBV5-1 with TRBJ2-5, with D possibly being TRBD1 (6 bases). Trimming removed 0 bases from V and 4 bases from J, with 13 bases in between. CDR1 is SGHRS, CDR2 YFSETQ, per germline. CDR3 length: 15 residues. In nucleotides, the CDR3 is TGCGCCAGCAGCTTGGTGGGGACACCCCCAGAGACCCAGTACTTC. This encodes CASSLVGTPPETQYF.